This TCR beta chain was captured by sequencing in a study of human T cells and chemical hapten exposure. There are a few counts of this clonotype. Trimming shortened V by 5 bases and J by 0 bases, and 10 bases separated the two germline ends. Germline V lookup: CDR1 LGHDT, CDR2 YNNKEL (reference sequence). The CDR3 sequence is 14 residues long. The time point here: patch test 3, about 24 weeks after DPC sensitization. Treatment given: therapeutic diphenylcyclopropenone sensitization with weekly scalp DPC. TCRdb analysed the RACE reads with MiXCR anew, one entry per CDR3 protein. The sample has roughly 100,000 distinct CDR3 sequences; around 35% are singletons.

This sequence joins TRBV3-1 and TRBJ1-2, with D perhaps matching TRBD1 (5 bases). The clonotype originates from a man aged 40-49 years with alopecia areata. Some clones in this sample may be carry-over from other donors' samples. This material consisted of whole blood, taken in connection with sensitization to the hapten diphenylcyclopropenone (DPC). For the CDR3, the DNA is TGTGCCAGCAGCGAACCGACAGCTAACTATGGCTACACCTTC. Translating it yields CASSEPTANYGYTF.